The T cell receptor (beta chain) described here comes from a study of blood T cell repertoires in COVID-19. The wider study: T cells, B-cell-depleted T cells, or PBMCs supplied cDNA or gDNA.

Germline V gene lookup returns CDR1 LGHDT and CDR2 YNNKEL (reference sequence). The CDR3 sequence is 21 residues long. V lost 0 bases and J lost 0; bases outside the gene matches: 11. The method was immunoSEQ multiplex PCR; TCRdb's version includes in-frame clones alone and lacks a portion of them. Among about 39,000 clones listed, 75% to 90% were seen once. The sequence was obtained from a man in his 60s with acute or convalescent COVID-19. The V gene is TRBV3-1 (or the pseudogene TRBV3-2), the J gene TRBJ2-2; 12 bases are shared with TRBD2. What was sequenced was peripheral blood. DNA of the CDR3: TGTGCCAGCAGCCAAGATAGGTCTAGCGGGAGGGCCTTAGCGAACACCGGGGAGCTGTTTTTT. Its protein is CASSQDRSSGRALANTGELFF.